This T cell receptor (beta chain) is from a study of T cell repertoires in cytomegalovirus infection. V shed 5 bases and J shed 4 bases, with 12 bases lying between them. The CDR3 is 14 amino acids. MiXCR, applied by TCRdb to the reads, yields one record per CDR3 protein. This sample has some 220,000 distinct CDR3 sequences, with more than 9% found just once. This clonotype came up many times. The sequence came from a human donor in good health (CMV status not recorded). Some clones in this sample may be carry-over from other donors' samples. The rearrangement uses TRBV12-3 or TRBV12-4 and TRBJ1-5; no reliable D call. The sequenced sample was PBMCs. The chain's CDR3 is CASSRLNGNQPQHF. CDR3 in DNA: TGTGCCAGCAGTCGATTAAACGGGAATCAGCCCCAGCATTTT.